The clone carrying this T cell receptor beta chain was seen many times. Antigen: not known. This sample was included in a study of early T cells in non-severe SARS-CoV-2 infection. Study at large: The input, bulk RNA from unsorted whole blood, was sequenced, and chains were unpaired.

Overall study findings and caveats: The VDJdb matching leaned toward anti-spike CD8 responses and overlooked private and CD4 specificities.

cDNA molecules, individually, were tagged with unique molecular identifiers. Using its own MiXCR run on the 5' RACE reads, TCRdb lists one record per CDR3 protein. The profile shows about 26,000 distinct CDR3 sequences, roughly 4.4% of them singletons. Losses at the gene ends were 2 bases for V and 2 bases for J; bases not matched to a gene: 19. Germline CDR1 reads KGHDR; CDR2 reads SFDVKD. The CDR3 is 21 residues long. Material for sequencing was whole blood. V is TRBV24-1 and J is TRBJ2-1; 8 nucleotides align to TRBD1. The clonotype originates from an adult who was a healthcare worker with PCR-confirmed SARS-CoV-2 infection or an uninfected control (not recorded which). The CDR3 coding sequence is TGTGCCACCAGTGATTCTTGGGCAGGGGGCCAAGGTATTGGCGCCTACAATGAGCAGTTCTTC. Protein sequence: CATSDSWAGGQGIGAYNEQFF.